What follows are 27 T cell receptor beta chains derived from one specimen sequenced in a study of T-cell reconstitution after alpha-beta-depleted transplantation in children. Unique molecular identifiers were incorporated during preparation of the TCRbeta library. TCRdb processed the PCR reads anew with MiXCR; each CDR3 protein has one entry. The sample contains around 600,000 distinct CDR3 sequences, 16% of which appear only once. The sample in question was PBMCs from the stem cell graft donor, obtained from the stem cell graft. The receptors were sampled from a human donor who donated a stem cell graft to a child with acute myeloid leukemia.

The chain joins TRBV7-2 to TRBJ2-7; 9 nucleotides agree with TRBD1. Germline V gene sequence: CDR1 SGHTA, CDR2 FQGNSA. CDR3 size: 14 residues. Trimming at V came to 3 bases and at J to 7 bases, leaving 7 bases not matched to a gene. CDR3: CASSLLQGAREQYF. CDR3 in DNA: TGTGCCAGCAGCTTGCTACAGGGGGCGCGGGAGCAGTACTTC.

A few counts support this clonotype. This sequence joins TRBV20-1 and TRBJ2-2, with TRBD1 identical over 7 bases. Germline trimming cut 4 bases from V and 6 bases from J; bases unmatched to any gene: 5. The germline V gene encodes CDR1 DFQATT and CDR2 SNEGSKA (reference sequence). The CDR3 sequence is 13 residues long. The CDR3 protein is CSATFTGAGELFF. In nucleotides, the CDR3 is TGCAGTGCTACCTTCACAGGGGCCGGGGAGCTGTTTTTT.

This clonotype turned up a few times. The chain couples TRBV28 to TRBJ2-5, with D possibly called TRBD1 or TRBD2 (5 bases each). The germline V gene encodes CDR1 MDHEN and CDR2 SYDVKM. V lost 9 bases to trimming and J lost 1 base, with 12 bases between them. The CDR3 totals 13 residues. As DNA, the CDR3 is TGTGCCAGTACCTCCGGGGCCCAAGAGACCCAGTACTTC. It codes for CASTSGAQETQYF.

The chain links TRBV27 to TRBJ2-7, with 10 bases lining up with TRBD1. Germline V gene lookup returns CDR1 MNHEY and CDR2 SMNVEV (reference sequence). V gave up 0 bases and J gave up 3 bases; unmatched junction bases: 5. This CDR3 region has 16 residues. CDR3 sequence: CASSLSGQGPGYEQYV. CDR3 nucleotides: TGTGCCAGCAGTTTATCGGGACAGGGGCCCGGCTACGAGCAGTACGTC.

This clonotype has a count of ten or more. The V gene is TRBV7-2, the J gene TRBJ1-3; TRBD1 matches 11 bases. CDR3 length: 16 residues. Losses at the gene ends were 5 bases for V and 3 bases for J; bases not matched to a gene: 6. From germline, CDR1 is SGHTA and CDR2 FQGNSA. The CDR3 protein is CASSIRTGGRGNTIYF. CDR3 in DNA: TGTGCCAGCAGCATCCGGACAGGGGGCCGTGGAAACACCATATATTTT.

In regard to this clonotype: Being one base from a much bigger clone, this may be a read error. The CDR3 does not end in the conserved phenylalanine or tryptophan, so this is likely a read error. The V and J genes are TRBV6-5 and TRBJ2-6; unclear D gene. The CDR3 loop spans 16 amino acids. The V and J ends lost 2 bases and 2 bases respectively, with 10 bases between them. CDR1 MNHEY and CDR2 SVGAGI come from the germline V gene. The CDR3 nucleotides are TGTGCCAGCAGTTACGCCCCGGGCCCTGGGGCCAACGTCCTGACTTCC. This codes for CASSYAPGPGANVLTS.

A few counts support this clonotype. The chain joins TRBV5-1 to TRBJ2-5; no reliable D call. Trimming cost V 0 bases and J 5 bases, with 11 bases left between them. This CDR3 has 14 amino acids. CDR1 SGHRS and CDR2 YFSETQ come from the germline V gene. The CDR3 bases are TGCGCCAGCAGCTTGGAATCCGTTAGGGAGACCCAGTACTTC. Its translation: CASSLESVRETQYF.

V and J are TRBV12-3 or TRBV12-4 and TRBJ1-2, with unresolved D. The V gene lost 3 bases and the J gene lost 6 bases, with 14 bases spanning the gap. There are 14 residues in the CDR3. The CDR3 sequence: CASSFLALGNGYTF. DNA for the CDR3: TGTGCCAGCAGTTTTTTGGCCCTAGGCAATGGCTACACCTTC.

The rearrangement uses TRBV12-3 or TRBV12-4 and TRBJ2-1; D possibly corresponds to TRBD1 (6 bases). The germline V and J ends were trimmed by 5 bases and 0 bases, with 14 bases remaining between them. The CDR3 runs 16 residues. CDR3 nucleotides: TGTGCCAGCAGTCCCCCCCCAGGGGCCTCCTACAATGAGCAGTTCTTC. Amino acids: CASSPPPGASYNEQFF.

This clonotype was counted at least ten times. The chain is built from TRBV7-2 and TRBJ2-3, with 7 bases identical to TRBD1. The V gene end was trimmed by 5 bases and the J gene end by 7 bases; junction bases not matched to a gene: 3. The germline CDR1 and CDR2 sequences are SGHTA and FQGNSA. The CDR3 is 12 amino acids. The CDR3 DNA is TGTGCCAGCAGCACGGGACAGCATACGCAGTATTTT. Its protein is CASSTGQHTQYF. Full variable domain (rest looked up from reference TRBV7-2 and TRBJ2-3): GAGVSQSPSNKVTEKGKDVELRCDPISGHTALYWYRQSLGQGLEFLIYFQGNSAPDKSGLPSDRFSAERTGGSVSTLTIQRTQQEDSAVYLCASSTGQHTQYFGPGTRLTVL.

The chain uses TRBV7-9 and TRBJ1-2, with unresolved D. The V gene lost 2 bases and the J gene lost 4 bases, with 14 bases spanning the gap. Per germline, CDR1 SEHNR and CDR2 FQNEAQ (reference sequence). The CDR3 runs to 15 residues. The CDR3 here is CASSLLGPNFYGYTF. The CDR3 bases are TGTGCCAGCAGCTTACTAGGGCCCAACTTCTATGGCTACACCTTC. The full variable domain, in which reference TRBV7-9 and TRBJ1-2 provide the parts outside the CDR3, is DTGVSQNPRHKITKRGQNVTFRCDPISEHNRLYWYRQTLGQGPEFLTYFQNEAQLEKSRLLSDRFSAERPKGSFSTLEIQRTEQGDSAMYLCASSLLGPNFYGYTFGSGTRLTVV.

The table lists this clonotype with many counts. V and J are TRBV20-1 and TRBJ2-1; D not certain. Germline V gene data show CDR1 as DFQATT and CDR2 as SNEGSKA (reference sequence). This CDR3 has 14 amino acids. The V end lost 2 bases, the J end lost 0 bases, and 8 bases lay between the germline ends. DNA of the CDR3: TGCAGTGCTAGATCCCCTTACTCCTACAATGAGCAGTTCTTC. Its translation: CSARSPYSYNEQFF.

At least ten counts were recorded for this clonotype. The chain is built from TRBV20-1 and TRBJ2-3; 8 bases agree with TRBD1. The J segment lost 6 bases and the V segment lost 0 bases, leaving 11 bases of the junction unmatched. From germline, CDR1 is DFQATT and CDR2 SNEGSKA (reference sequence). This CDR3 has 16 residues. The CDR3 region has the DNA TGCAGTGCTAGAGATTTCGGACAGGGCGTTTGGGATACGCAGTATTTT. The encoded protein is CSARDFGQGVWDTQYF.

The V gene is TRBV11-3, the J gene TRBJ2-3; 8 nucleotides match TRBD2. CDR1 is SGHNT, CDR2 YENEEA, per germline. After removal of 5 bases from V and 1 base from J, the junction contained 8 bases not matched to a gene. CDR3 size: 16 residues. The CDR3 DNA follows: TGTGCCAGCAGCCGAGAAGGGCGGGGGGGCACAGATACGCAGTATTTT. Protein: CASSREGRGGTDTQYF.

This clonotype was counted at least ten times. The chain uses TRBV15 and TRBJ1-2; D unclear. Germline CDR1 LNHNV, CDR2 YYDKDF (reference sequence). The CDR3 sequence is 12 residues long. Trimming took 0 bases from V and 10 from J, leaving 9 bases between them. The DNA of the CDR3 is TGTGCCACCAGCAGAGAGCCAGGACTCTACACCTTC. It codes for CATSREPGLYTF.

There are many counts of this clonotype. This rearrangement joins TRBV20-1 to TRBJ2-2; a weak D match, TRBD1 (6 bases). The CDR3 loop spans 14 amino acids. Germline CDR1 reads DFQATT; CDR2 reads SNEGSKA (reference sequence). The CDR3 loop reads CSKQGPANTGELFF. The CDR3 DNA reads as TGCAGCAAACAGGGTCCCGCGAACACCGGGGAGCTGTTTTTT.

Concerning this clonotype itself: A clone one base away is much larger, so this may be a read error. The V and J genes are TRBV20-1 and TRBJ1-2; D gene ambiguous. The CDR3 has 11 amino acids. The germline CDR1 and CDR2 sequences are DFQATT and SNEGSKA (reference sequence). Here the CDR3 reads CSARGPSGYSF. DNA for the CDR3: TGCAGTGCTAGAGGCCCCAGTGGCTACTCCTTC.

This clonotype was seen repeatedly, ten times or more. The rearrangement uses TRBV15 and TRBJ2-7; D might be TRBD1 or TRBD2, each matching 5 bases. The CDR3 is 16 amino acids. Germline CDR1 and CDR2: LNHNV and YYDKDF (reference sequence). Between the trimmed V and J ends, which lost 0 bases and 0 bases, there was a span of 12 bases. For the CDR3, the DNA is TGTGCCACCAGCAGAGATCCGCCAGGGACCTCCTACGAGCAGTACTTC. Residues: CATSRDPPGTSYEQYF.

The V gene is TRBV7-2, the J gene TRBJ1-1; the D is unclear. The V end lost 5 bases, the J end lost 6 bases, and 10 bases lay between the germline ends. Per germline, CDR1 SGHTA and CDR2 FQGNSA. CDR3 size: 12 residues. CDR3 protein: CASSDVLAEAFF. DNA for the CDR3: TGTGCCAGCAGCGACGTTCTCGCTGAAGCTTTCTTT.

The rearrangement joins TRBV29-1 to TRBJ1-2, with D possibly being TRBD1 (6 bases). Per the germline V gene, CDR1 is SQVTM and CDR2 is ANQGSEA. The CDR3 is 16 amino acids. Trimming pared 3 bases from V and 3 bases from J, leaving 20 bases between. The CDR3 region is CSVDDGPPGTYYGYTF. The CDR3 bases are TGCAGCGTTGACGATGGTCCTCCCGGGACATACTATGGCTACACCTTC.

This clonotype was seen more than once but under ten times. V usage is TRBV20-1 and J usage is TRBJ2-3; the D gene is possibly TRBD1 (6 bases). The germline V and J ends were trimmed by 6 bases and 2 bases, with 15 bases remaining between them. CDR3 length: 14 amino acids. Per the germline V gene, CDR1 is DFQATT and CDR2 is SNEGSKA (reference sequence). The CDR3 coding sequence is TGCAGTGCCCAACGACAGGCGAACACAGATACGCAGTATTTT. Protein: CSAQRQANTDTQYF.

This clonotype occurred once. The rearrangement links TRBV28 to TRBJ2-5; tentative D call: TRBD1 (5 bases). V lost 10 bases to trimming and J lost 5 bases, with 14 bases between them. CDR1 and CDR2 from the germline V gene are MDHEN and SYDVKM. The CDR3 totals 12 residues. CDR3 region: CATHSQGETQYF. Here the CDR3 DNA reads TGTGCCACTCATTCCCAGGGCGAGACCCAGTACTTC.

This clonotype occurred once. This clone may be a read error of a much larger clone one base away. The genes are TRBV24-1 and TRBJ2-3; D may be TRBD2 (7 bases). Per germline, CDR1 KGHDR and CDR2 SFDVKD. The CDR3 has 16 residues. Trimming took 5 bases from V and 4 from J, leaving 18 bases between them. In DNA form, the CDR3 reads TGTGCCACCAGTGCGGGGGGCGGATTTGTAGCAGATACGCAGTATTTT. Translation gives CATSAGGGFVADTQYF.

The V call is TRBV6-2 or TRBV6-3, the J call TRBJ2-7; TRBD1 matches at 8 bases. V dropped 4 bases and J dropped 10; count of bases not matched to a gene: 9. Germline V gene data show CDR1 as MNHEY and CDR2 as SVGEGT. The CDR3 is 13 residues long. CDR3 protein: CASSSNRDRPQYF. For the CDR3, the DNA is TGTGCCAGCAGTTCCAACCGGGACAGGCCCCAGTACTTC.

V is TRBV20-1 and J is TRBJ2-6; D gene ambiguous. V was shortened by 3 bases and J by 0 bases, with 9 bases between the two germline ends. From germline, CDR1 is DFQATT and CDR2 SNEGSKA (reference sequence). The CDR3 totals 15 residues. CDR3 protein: CSASSRNSGANVLTF. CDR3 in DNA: TGCAGTGCTAGTAGCCGGAACTCTGGGGCCAACGTCCTGACTTTC.

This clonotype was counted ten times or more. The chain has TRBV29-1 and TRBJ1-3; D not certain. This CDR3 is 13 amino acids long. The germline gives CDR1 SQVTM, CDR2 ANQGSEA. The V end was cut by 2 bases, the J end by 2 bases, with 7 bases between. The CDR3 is CSVEKGPGNTIYF. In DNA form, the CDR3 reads TGCAGCGTTGAAAAAGGTCCTGGAAACACCATATATTTT.

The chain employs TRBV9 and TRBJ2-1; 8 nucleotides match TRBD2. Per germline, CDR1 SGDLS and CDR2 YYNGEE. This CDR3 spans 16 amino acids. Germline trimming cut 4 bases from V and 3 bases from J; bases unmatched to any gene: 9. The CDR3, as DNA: TGTGCCAGCAGCCCCCCCCAGCGGGGGTTCTACAATGAGCAGTTCTTC. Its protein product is CASSPPQRGFYNEQFF.